The clone carrying this T cell receptor beta chain was detected ten times or more. TCRbeta library construction was performed incorporating unique molecular identifiers. MiXCR, run by TCRdb on the PCR reads, gives a single entry per CDR3 protein. Among around 400,000 distinct CDR3 sequences listed, approximately 20% were seen once. This specimen belongs to a study of T-cell reconstitution after alpha-beta-depleted transplantation in children. Trimming cost V 5 bases and J 4 bases, with 6 bases left between them. This CDR3 spans 11 amino acids. Germline V lookup: CDR1 SQVTM, CDR2 ANQGSEA. This sequence joins TRBV29-1 and TRBJ2-1; no clear D gene. This specimen consisted of PBMCs from the stem cell graft donor, obtained from the stem cell graft. The clonotype comes from a human donor who donated a stem cell graft to a child with acute myeloid leukemia. This chain's CDR3 is CSVLSYNEQFF. The CDR3 DNA reads TGCAGCGTTCTGAGTTACAATGAGCAGTTCTTC.